This TCR beta chain was identified in a study of Siglec-9 on CD8 T cells in melanoma. Only in-frame clones appear in the TCRdb table, and some are missing; sequencing was by immunoSEQ multiplex PCR. The sample consists of roughly 35,000 clones, 80% to 85% of them appearing once. Comments on this clone: What it binds is not known.

The CDR3 has 13 residues. The V gene lost 0 bases and the J gene lost 8 bases, with 11 bases spanning the gap. Germline V gene lookup returns CDR1 GTSNPN and CDR2 SVGIG (reference sequence). General study results and limits: An effector memory CD8+ T-cell subset seemingly accumulating in melanoma was reportedly marked and regulated by Siglec-9.

The chain couples TRBV30 to TRBJ2-1, with no clear D. The source is a human donor in good health. The specimen was Siglec-9- CD8+ T cells sorted from blood. The CDR3 spells CAWSVPLGHEQFF. The CDR3 DNA reads as TGTGCCTGGAGTGTACCCCTAGGCCATGAGCAGTTCTTC.